A single TCR beta chain is shown here with its context. This entry comes from a study of CD8 T cells in Susac syndrome. RNA in amounts of roughly 0.5 to 1 ug was reverse transcribed with random hexamers. TCRdb ran MiXCR on the immunoSEQ multiplex PCR reads and lists one entry per CDR3 protein. The sample shows more than 90,000 distinct CDR3 sequences, 85% to 95% of them seen only once. Trimming removed 6 bases at V and 6 bases at J, with 17 bases between. The CDR3 has 14 amino acids. CDR1 and CDR2 from the germline V gene are KGHSH and LQKENI. Sequenced: CD4+ T cells from PBMCs. The clonotype originates from a human donor with multiple sclerosis. The chain combines TRBV18 with TRBJ1-1; D remains ambiguous. CDR3 in DNA: TGTGCCAGCTCGGAAGTAGAGGTTAGGGCTGAAGCTTTCTTT. Its translation: CASSEVEVRAEAFF. The full variable domain, in which reference TRBV18 and TRBJ1-1 provide the parts outside the CDR3, is NAGVMQNPRHLVRRRGQEARLRCSPMKGHSHVYWYRQLPEEGLKFMVYLQKENIIDESGMPKERFSAEFPKEGPSILRIQQVVRGDSAAYFCASSEVEVRAEAFFGQGTRLTVV.